What follows are 29 T cell receptor beta chains derived from one specimen sequenced in a study of CD8+ T cells in alopecia areata. The treatment: oral pan-JAK inhibitor, 5-10 mg twice daily. RNA extraction was followed by reverse transcription into cDNA, which acted as the sequencing template. Repertoires were generated with immunoSEQ multiplex PCR, while TCRdb's copy carries only in-frame clones and drops some. The sample yields 150,000 to 200,000 clones, 60% seen once. This specimen was CD4+ T cells sorted from blood, taken at week 24, from a patient treated with tofacitinib. The receptor source for this set is a human donor with alopecia areata.

This clone occurred a few times. The CDR3 spells CAISGVGGEETQYF. DNA of the CDR3: TGTGCCATCAGTGGAGTCGGGGGGGAAGAGACCCAGTACTTC. This chain links TRBV10-3 with TRBJ2-5; 8 bases are shared with TRBD2. The germline gives CDR1 ENHRY, CDR2 SYGVKD. Trimming at V came to 4 bases and at J to 3 bases, leaving 4 bases not matched to a gene. CDR3 length: 14 amino acids.

This chain connects TRBV30 to TRBJ2-7, with 11 bases lining up with TRBD2. Germline trimming cut 0 bases from V and 3 bases from J; bases unmatched to any gene: 7. Germline loops: CDR1 GTSNPN, CDR2 SVGIG (reference sequence). The CDR3 has 16 amino acids. The CDR3 region is CAWSVRRLAGHYEQYF. CDR3 nucleotide sequence: TGTGCCTGGAGTGTACGGCGACTAGCGGGGCACTACGAGCAGTACTTC.

This clone occurred many times. The chain is built from TRBV7-2 and TRBJ2-2, with a weak D call TRBD2 (7 bases). V was clipped by 0 bases and J by 7 bases, with 15 bases between them. This CDR3 has 16 amino acids. Germline CDR1 reads SGHTA; CDR2 reads FQGNSA. In nucleotides, the CDR3 is TGTGCCAGCAGCTTAGCGGGGGGGCCTTCTGGCGGGGAGCTGTTTTTT. Translation: CASSLAGGPSGGELFF.

This clone was detected a few times. This rearrangement joins TRBV5-1 to TRBJ2-7; D is unresolved. Germline lookup yields CDR1 SGHRS and CDR2 YFSETQ. The V gene lost 3 bases and the J gene lost 6 bases, with 7 bases spanning the gap. The CDR3 spans 11 residues. CDR3 region: CASSYGFEQYF. For the CDR3, the DNA is TGCGCCAGCAGCTACGGGTTCGAGCAGTACTTC.

The CDR3 bases are TGTGCCAGCAGCCCGGGGGGGCAAAACATTCAGTACTTC. Amino acids: CASSPGGQNIQYF. The V and J genes are TRBV11-2 and TRBJ2-4; 8 bases agree with TRBD2. Germline CDR1 reads SGHAT; CDR2 reads FQNNGV. This CDR3 comprises 13 residues. J lost 5 bases, V lost 5 bases, and 2 bases had no gene match. The full variable domain, its missing parts supplied by reference TRBV11-2 and TRBJ2-4, is EAGVAQSPRYKIIEKRQSVAFWCNPISGHATLYWYQQILGQGPKLLIQFQNNGVVDDSQLPKDRFSAERLKGVDSTLKIQPAKLEDSAVYLCASSPGGQNIQYFGAGTRLSVL.

The J gene is TRBJ2-1, the V gene TRBV4-1; D uncertain. The CDR3 extends over 16 amino acids. Germline loops: CDR1 MGHRA, CDR2 YSYEKL. V was trimmed by 3 bases and J by 0 bases, leaving 12 bases between them. Here the CDR3 reads CASSQTDTSSYNEQFF. The DNA for the CDR3 is TGCGCCAGCAGCCAGACCGACACAAGCTCCTACAATGAGCAGTTCTTC.

This rearrangement joins TRBV30 to TRBJ2-7; D is unresolved. In germline, CDR1 is GTSNPN, CDR2 SVGIG (reference sequence). The CDR3 totals 12 residues. Deletions cut 1 base from V and 6 bases from J, with 10 bases between. CDR3 nucleotide sequence: TGTGCCTGGAGTGGGAGTGGGTCCGAGCAGTACTTC. This gives the protein CAWSGSGSEQYF.

The chain uses TRBV5-4 and TRBJ2-1; D unresolved. CDR1 SGHNT and CDR2 YYREEE come from the germline V gene (reference sequence). The CDR3 is 13 amino acids. V was shortened by 2 bases and J by 6 bases, with 9 bases between the two germline ends. Written as DNA, the CDR3 is TGTGCCAGCAGCTTCGACGTCGCCAATGAGCAGTTCTTC. Its protein is CASSFDVANEQFF.

This clone was observed a single time. The chain is built from TRBV28 and TRBJ2-7, with 8 bases identical to TRBD1. The CDR3 sequence is 15 residues long. Germline CDR1 MDHEN, CDR2 SYDVKM. Trimming at V came to 5 bases and at J to 5 bases, leaving 11 bases not matched to a gene. The chain's CDR3 is CASSELDREVDEQYF. DNA of the CDR3: TGTGCCAGCAGTGAACTGGACAGGGAGGTTGACGAGCAGTACTTC.

The rearrangement joins TRBV30 to TRBJ2-5; D is unresolved. Trimming cost V 0 bases and J 3 bases, with 8 bases left between them. This CDR3 has 13 residues. Germline-derived CDR1 and CDR2 are GTSNPN and SVGIG (reference sequence). In nucleotides, the CDR3 is TGTGCCTGGAGTGTGGAGTACAAAGAGACCCAGTACTTC. This translates into CAWSVEYKETQYF.

The chain couples TRBV30 to TRBJ1-2; no firm D call. The CDR3 runs to 13 residues. V was cut by 0 bases and J by 8 bases, with 13 bases left in between. The germline V gene encodes CDR1 GTSNPN and CDR2 SVGIG (reference sequence). The CDR3 loop reads CAWSVSEPGGYTF. CDR3 DNA sequence: TGTGCCTGGAGTGTAAGCGAACCCGGAGGCTACACCTTC.

This clone has more than one count but fewer than ten. The chain uses TRBV9 and TRBJ2-4; 9 bases fit TRBD2. The V gene's germline CDR1 is SGDLS and CDR2 YYNGEE. The CDR3 extends over 17 amino acids. J was trimmed by 6 bases and V by 0 bases; bases with no gene match: 10. The CDR3 spells CASSVDGSGGLRNIQYF. In DNA, the CDR3 is TGTGCCAGCAGCGTAGATGGTAGCGGGGGTTTGAGAAACATTCAGTACTTC.

As regards this clone: Other DNA sequences in the same sample also yield this CDR3. The chain couples TRBV15 to TRBJ1-5; the D is unclear. V lost 1 base and J lost 5, with 3 bases in between. The CDR3 runs to 12 residues. Germline CDR1 LNHNV, CDR2 YYDKDF (reference sequence). CDR3 DNA sequence: TGTGCCACCAGCAGAGTTGATCAGCCCCAGCATTTT. It translates to CATSRVDQPQHF.

This clone was observed once. The genes are TRBV29-1 and TRBJ2-7; D is unclear. The CDR3 is 11 amino acids. Germline CDR1 reads SQVTM; CDR2 reads ANQGSEA. V dropped 4 bases and J dropped 9 bases, with 13 bases sitting between them. CDR3 sequence reads: CSVAAATVQYF. Written as DNA, the CDR3 is TGCAGCGTTGCGGCAGCGACGGTGCAGTACTTC.

V gene TRBV29-1 combines with J gene TRBJ2-5; 8 bases are shared with TRBD1. The CDR3 totals 13 residues. In germline, CDR1 is SQVTM, CDR2 ANQGSEA. The J segment lost 5 bases and the V segment lost 7 bases, leaving 9 bases of the junction unmatched. The CDR3 sequence: CSGGNRGWETQYF. The CDR3 nucleotides are TGCAGCGGTGGAAACAGGGGGTGGGAGACCCAGTACTTC.

The V call is TRBV19, the J call TRBJ1-6, with TRBD1 matching over 7 bases. The junction had 5 bases not matched to a gene; V was cut back by 6 bases and J by 0 bases. Germline CDR1 LNHDA, CDR2 SQIVND (reference sequence). CDR3 size: 16 residues. The DNA for the CDR3 is TGTGCCAGTAGCGCAGGGGGAAGCTCCTATAATTCACCCCTCCACTTT. Amino acids: CASSAGGSSYNSPLHF. Combining the CDR3 with reference TRBV19 and TRBJ1-6 gives the whole variable domain DGGITQSPKYLFRKEGQNVTLSCEQNLNHDAMYWYRQDPGQGLRLIYYSQIVNDFQKGDIAEGYSVSREKKESFPLTVTSAQKNPTAFYLCASSAGGSSYNSPLHFGNGTRLTVT.

The chain recombines TRBV12-5 with TRBJ2-3, with D uncertain. The CDR3 is 14 amino acids. V was trimmed by 2 bases and J by 2 bases, leaving 8 bases between them. Germline loops: CDR1 LGHNT, CDR2 FRNRAP. The CDR3 region is CASGLTVNTDTQYF. The CDR3 coding sequence is TGTGCTAGTGGTTTGACAGTTAACACAGATACGCAGTATTTT.

The chain employs TRBV27 and TRBJ1-6, with a weak D call TRBD1 (6 bases). The V and J ends lost 3 bases and 5 bases respectively, with 8 bases between them. CDR1 and CDR2 (germline): MNHEY, SMNVEV (reference sequence). This CDR3 spans 14 amino acids. CDR3 DNA: TGTGCCAGCAGTTTTCGACAGGATAATTCACCCCTCCACTTT. Translation gives CASSFRQDNSPLHF.

The gene calls are TRBV11-2 and TRBJ1-2; D possibly corresponds to TRBD1 (6 bases). The CDR3 covers 14 residues. Germline V gene lookup returns CDR1 SGHAT and CDR2 FQNNGV. Trimming shortened V by 3 bases and J by 6 bases, and 14 bases separated the two germline ends. The CDR3 DNA sequence: TGTGCCAGCAGCTTTAAGCAGGCAGGGGATGGCTACACCTTC. As protein: CASSFKQAGDGYTF.

The rearrangement joins TRBV5-1 to TRBJ2-1; D call uncertain. With 4 bases removed from V and 6 bases from J, the gap between germline ends came to 23 bases. CDR3 size: 17 residues. CDR1 SGHRS and CDR2 YFSETQ come from the germline V gene. CDR3 amino acids: CASSKMVSTLGINEQFF. The DNA of the CDR3 is TGCGCCAGCAGCAAAATGGTGTCGACCCTGGGTATCAATGAGCAGTTCTTC.

The chain employs TRBV19 and TRBJ2-3; D perhaps matches TRBD1 (5 bases). The CDR3 has 15 amino acids. Trimming stripped 3 bases from V and 6 bases from J, with 16 bases between. Germline CDR1 is LNHDA and CDR2 is SQIVND (reference sequence). The CDR3 DNA follows: TGTGCCAGTAGTATCCGACACCTCCCAGGGGATACGCAGTATTTT. It codes for CASSIRHLPGDTQYF.

The chain recombines TRBV5-1 with TRBJ2-1, with 12 bases that match TRBD2. The CDR3 extends over 16 amino acids. The germline gives CDR1 SGHRS, CDR2 YFSETQ. V lost 4 bases, J lost 5 bases, and 7 bases stayed unmatched. In DNA form, the CDR3 reads TGCGCCAGCAGCCCCCCCCTAGCGGGAGGGAACAATGAGCAGTTCTTC. This translates into CASSPPLAGGNNEQFF.

The V call is TRBV29-1, the J call TRBJ2-3; 13 nucleotides agree with TRBD2. This CDR3 spans 17 amino acids. The trim removed 3 bases at V and 2 bases at J, leaving 8 bases unmatched. The germline V gene encodes CDR1 SQVTM and CDR2 ANQGSEA. CDR3: CSVEKTSGGHLTDTQYF. CDR3 sequence (DNA): TGCAGCGTTGAGAAGACTAGCGGGGGGCATCTCACAGATACGCAGTATTTT.

V usage is TRBV27 and J usage is TRBJ1-5; D unclear. Germline-derived CDR1 and CDR2 are MNHEY and SMNVEV (reference sequence). The CDR3 spans 15 residues. V was clipped by 4 bases and J by 6 bases, with 16 bases between them. Written as DNA, the CDR3 is TGTGCCAGCAGTTCACCGAGGACTGGAGGTCAGCCCCAGCATTTT. It translates to CASSSPRTGGQPQHF.

Only a few counts were recorded for this clone. The chain employs TRBV29-1 and TRBJ1-5; no clear D gene. Germline V gives CDR1 SQVTM, CDR2 ANQGSEA. Trimming stripped 6 bases from V and 2 bases from J, with 20 bases between. CDR3 length: 16 residues. DNA for the CDR3: TGCAGCGTCCGACCGACCAAGGGTGGGGGCAATCAGCCCCAGCATTTT. It is translated as CSVRPTKGGGNQPQHF.

The chain carries TRBV7-2 and TRBJ2-3; TRBD2 matches 9 bases. There are 14 residues in the CDR3. V was clipped by 3 bases and J by 6 bases; unmatched bases: 4. CDR1 SGHTA and CDR2 FQGNSA come from the germline V gene. CDR3: CASSFTSGLDTQYF. CDR3 DNA: TGTGCCAGCAGCTTCACTAGCGGGTTGGATACGCAGTATTTT.

This clone was detected only once. The chain uses TRBV9 and TRBJ1-6; TRBD1 is a possible D gene (5 bases). From germline, CDR1 is SGDLS and CDR2 YYNGEE. Between the trimmed V and J ends, which lost 0 bases and 7 bases, there was a span of 20 bases. The CDR3 loop spans 18 amino acids. The CDR3 DNA follows: TGTGCCAGCAGCGTAGAGTCAAGGGGAGGGCCCACCAATTCACCCCTCCACTTT. Translation gives CASSVESRGGPTNSPLHF. Together with reference TRBV9 and TRBJ1-6, the CDR3 gives the full variable domain: DSGVTQTPKHLITATGQRVTLRCSPRSGDLSVYWYQQSLDQGLQFLIQYYNGEERAKGNILERFSAQQFPDLHSELNLSSLELGDSALYFCASSVESRGGPTNSPLHFGNGTRLTVT.

This chain joins TRBV29-1 and TRBJ2-1, with D unresolved. CDR3 length equals 12 residues. Trimming took 6 bases from V and 0 from J, leaving 6 bases between them. Germline V lookup: CDR1 SQVTM, CDR2 ANQGSEA. Written as DNA, the CDR3 is TGCAGCGTCCATTACTCCTACAATGAGCAGTTCTTC. Encoded protein: CSVHYSYNEQFF.

This clone was seen only once. This chain links TRBV29-1 with TRBJ1-1, with 7 bases identical to TRBD1. Germline trimming cut 0 bases from V and 2 bases from J; bases unmatched to any gene: 3. The CDR3 is 14 residues long. CDR1 SQVTM and CDR2 ANQGSEA come from the germline V gene. The CDR3 region is CSVEEGTVNTEAFF. The CDR3 coding sequence is TGCAGCGTTGAAGAAGGGACAGTTAACACTGAAGCTTTCTTT.